The 12 T cell receptor beta chains below come from one sample, sequenced in a study of cytomegalovirus exposure and HLA in healthy donors. Using immunoSEQ multiplex PCR, the repertoire was profiled, and TCRdb retains in-frame clones only, with some absent. This table holds some 240,000 clones, approximately 87% found once. Sample: PBMCs. Source of these receptors: a woman aged 18-29 years in good health and CMV-seronegative.

The V gene is TRBV7-9, the J gene TRBJ2-2; 7 nucleotides match TRBD1. The germline V gene encodes CDR1 SEHNR and CDR2 FQNEAQ (reference sequence). V trimming: 0 bases; J trimming: 5 bases; junction bases outside the gene matches: 9. This CDR3 contains 17 residues. The CDR3 nucleotides read TGTGCCAGCAGCTTAGCGATAAGGGGGCGAGTTACCGGGGAGCTGTTTTTT. It translates to CASSLAIRGRVTGELFF.

The CDR3 DNA is TGTGCCAGCAGTTGGACAGGGGAAGGAGAGACCCAGTACTTC. This encodes CASSWTGEGETQYF. The chain couples TRBV6-5 to TRBJ2-5; 9 nucleotides align to TRBD1. The CDR3 is 14 amino acids. The J segment lost 4 bases and the V segment lost 4 bases, leaving 4 bases of the junction unmatched. Germline V CDR1 and CDR2: MNHEY, SVGAGI.

This chain links TRBV29-1 with TRBJ2-3; a possible D gene is TRBD1 (6 bases). Trimming took 4 bases from V and 4 from J, leaving 12 bases between them. This CDR3 is built from 13 residues. Germline lookup yields CDR1 SQVTM and CDR2 ANQGSEA. CDR3 region: CSVASGVSDTQYF. The CDR3 DNA reads TGCAGCGTTGCCTCAGGGGTTTCAGATACGCAGTATTTT.

This chain joins TRBV6-1 and TRBJ2-7; 7 bases align to TRBD1. Per the germline V gene, CDR1 is MNHNS and CDR2 is SASEGT. Trimming removed 6 bases from V and 3 bases from J; junction bases left unmatched: 2. This CDR3 has 12 amino acids. The CDR3 is CASSWDSYEQYF. The CDR3 bases are TGTGCCAGCAGCTGGGACAGCTACGAGCAGTACTTC.

The chain recombines TRBV11-2 with TRBJ2-7; tentative D call: TRBD2 (7 bases). V was cut by 1 base and J by 3 bases, with 10 bases left in between. The germline gives CDR1 SGHAT, CDR2 FQNNGV. The CDR3 sequence is 14 residues long. The CDR3 DNA reads as TGTGCCAGCAGCTTAGCGGGGGGCCTCTACGAGCAGTACTTC. It codes for CASSLAGGLYEQYF.

This clone was seen a single time. The chain recombines TRBV2 with TRBJ1-2; TRBD1 is a possible D gene (5 bases). CDR1 SNHLY and CDR2 FYNNEI come from the germline V gene. There are 17 residues in the CDR3. Trimming took 7 bases from V and 0 from J, leaving 21 bases between them. CDR3 bases: TGTGCCAGCACCCCAGGGAGGGGAAATTGGGCTAACTATGGCTACACCTTC. The encoded protein is CASTPGRGNWANYGYTF.

V usage is TRBV5-1 and J usage is TRBJ2-7, with TRBD1 matching 7 bases. This CDR3 comprises 14 residues. CDR1 and CDR2 (germline): SGHRS, YFSETQ. The J segment lost 2 bases and the V segment lost 3 bases, leaving 5 bases of the junction unmatched. This CDR3 reads CASSWGTATYEQYF. The CDR3 DNA is TGCGCCAGCAGCTGGGGGACAGCGACCTACGAGCAGTACTTC.

The CDR3 loop reads CASSLTTGRTGELFF. The DNA for the CDR3 is TGTGCCAGCAGTTTAACGACAGGGCGGACCGGGGAGCTGTTTTTT. The chain uses TRBV27 and TRBJ2-2; TRBD1 aligns across 7 bases. The J segment lost 5 bases and the V segment lost 2 bases, leaving 5 bases of the junction unmatched. The germline CDR1 and CDR2 sequences are MNHEY and SMNVEV (reference sequence). The CDR3 loop spans 15 amino acids.

The rearrangement joins TRBV28 to TRBJ1-1; D remains ambiguous. From germline, CDR1 is MDHEN and CDR2 SYDVKM. V was cut by 7 bases and J by 6 bases, with 21 bases left in between. The CDR3 length is 15 residues. CDR3 region: CASTSSQLVRSEAFF. In DNA form, the CDR3 reads TGTGCCAGCACTTCGTCCCAGCTCGTGCGCTCTGAAGCTTTCTTT.

The chain joins TRBV12-5 to TRBJ2-7, with TRBD1 matching 7 bases. This CDR3 is 15 amino acids long. Germline V gene lookup returns CDR1 LGHNT and CDR2 FRNRAP. J gave up 2 bases and V 0 bases, and 4 bases lay outside the gene matches. The CDR3 bases are TGTGCTAGTGGTTTGGTACTGGGACAGACCTACGAGCAGTACTTC. Protein: CASGLVLGQTYEQYF.

The rearrangement uses TRBV6-5 and TRBJ2-7; 8 bases are a match to TRBD2. Per germline, CDR1 MNHEY and CDR2 SVGAGI. The V and J ends lost 6 bases and 3 bases, in that order; junction bases with no gene match: 7. The CDR3 runs to 14 residues. CDR3: CASSPGRGVYEQYF. The CDR3 DNA sequence: TGTGCCAGCAGCCCGGGGCGGGGGGTCTACGAGCAGTACTTC.

V usage is TRBV6-1 and J usage is TRBJ2-3; maybe TRBD2 (7 bases). The V end was cut by 8 bases, the J end by 8 bases, with 17 bases between. CDR3 length equals 13 residues. The V gene's germline CDR1 is MNHNS and CDR2 SASEGT. The CDR3 region is CASAGALAGTQYF. The CDR3 nucleotides read TGTGCCAGCGCGGGGGCCCTGGCAGGTACGCAGTATTTT.